Below, one T cell receptor (beta chain) is given with its context. The antigen is unknown. Assay: immunoSEQ multiplex PCR; the TCRdb copy retains only in-frame clones and omits some. The sample lists 150,000 or so clones, 85% to 90% occurring once. The data belong to a study of T cell responses to AZD1222 COVID-19 vaccine. General observations from the study: Donors were mostly white British, more females; clonal diversity possibly underestimated. Receipt of two AZD1222 doses was followed by a rise in Spike-specific TCR breadth and depth.

CDR1 and CDR2 (germline): MNHEY, SVGAGI. V lost 2 bases, J lost 8 bases, and 15 bases lay in between. CDR3 size: 14 residues. The chain uses TRBV6-5 and TRBJ1-1; the D gene is possibly TRBD1 (6 bases). The sample consisted of peripheral blood, taken on day 0 of MenACWY control vaccination. The origin of this receptor is an adult in good health. The CDR3 protein is CASSYLQGRGEAFF. In DNA, the CDR3 is TGTGCCAGCAGTTACCTCCAGGGAAGGGGGGAAGCTTTCTTT.